This T cell receptor beta chain emerged from a study of OX40 agonist ivuxolimab in advanced cancers. Overall study context: Patients enrolled in dose escalation were diagnosed with hepatocellular carcinoma, melanoma, renal cell or head and neck cancer. Antecedent anti-PD-1, anti-PD-L1 or anti-CTLA-4 therapy was permissible, with around 41% having received some. Participants averaged roughly 60 years of age (range roughly 23 to 90) and were 75% to 90% male.

CDR3 length: 15 residues. Trimming shortened V by 0 bases and J by 1 base, and 9 bases separated the two germline ends. Per the germline V gene, CDR1 is LGHNA and CDR2 is YNFKEQ. This clone was seen only once. Sequencing used immunoSEQ multiplex PCR; TCRdb keeps in-frame clones, though not all of them. The sample includes tens of thousands of clones, approximately 95% of them seen just once. Samples were taken at baseline and on day 1 of cycles 4 and 7. The sample was CD4+ or CD8+ T cells sorted from blood, taken in a trial of the OX40 agonist ivuxolimab. This receptor was identified in an adult with an advanced solid tumor such as melanoma, head and neck, liver or kidney cancer. The chain combines TRBV4-2 with TRBJ2-5; D is possibly TRBD1 (5 bases). CDR3 protein: CASSQEQGLQETQYF. DNA for the CDR3: TGTGCCAGCAGCCAAGAGCAGGGCCTCCAAGAGACCCAGTACTTC.